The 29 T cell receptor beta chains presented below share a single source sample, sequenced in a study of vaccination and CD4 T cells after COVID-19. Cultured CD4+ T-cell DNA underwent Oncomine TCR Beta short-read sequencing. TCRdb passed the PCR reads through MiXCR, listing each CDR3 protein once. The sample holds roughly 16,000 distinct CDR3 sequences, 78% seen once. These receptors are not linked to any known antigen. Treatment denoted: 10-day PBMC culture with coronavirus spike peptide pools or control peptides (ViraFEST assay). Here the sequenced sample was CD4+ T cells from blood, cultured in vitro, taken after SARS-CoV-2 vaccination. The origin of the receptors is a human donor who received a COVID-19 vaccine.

In DNA, the CDR3 is TGTGCCAGCAGCAAAGCGCCGGGCCTATTTAGCGGGAGGCCAACATGGGAGACCCAGTACTTC. Amino acid sequence: CASSKAPGLFSGRPTWETQYF. V and J are TRBV21-1 and TRBJ2-5; the table's TRBD2 call for D was not verified on the DNA. TRBV21-1 is designated a pseudogene. This CDR3 is 21 amino acids long.

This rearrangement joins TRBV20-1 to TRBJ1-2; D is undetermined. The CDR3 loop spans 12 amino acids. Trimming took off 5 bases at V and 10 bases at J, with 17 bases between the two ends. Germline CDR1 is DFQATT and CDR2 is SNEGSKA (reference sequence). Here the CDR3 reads CSASHFGQTYTF. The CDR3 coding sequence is TGCAGTGCTTCACATTTCGGGCAGACCTACACCTTC.

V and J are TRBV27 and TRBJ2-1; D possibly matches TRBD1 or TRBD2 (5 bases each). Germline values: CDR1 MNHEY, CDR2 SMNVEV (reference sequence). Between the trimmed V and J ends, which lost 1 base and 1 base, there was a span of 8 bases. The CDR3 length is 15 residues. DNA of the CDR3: TGTGCCAGCAGTTTATACGGGGCTTCCTACAATGAGCAGTTCTTC. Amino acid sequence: CASSLYGASYNEQFF.

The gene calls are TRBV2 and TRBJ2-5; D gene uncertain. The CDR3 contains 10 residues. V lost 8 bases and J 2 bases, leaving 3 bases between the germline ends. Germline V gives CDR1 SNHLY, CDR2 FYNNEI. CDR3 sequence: CASPQETQYF. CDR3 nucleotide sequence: TGTGCCAGCCCACAAGAGACCCAGTACTTC. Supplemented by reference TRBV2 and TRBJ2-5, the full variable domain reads EPEVTQTPSHQVTQMGQEVILRCVPISNHLYFYWYRQILGQKVEFLVSFYNNEISEKSEIFDDQFSVERPDGSNFTLKIRSTKLEDSAMYFCASPQETQYFGPGTRLLVL.

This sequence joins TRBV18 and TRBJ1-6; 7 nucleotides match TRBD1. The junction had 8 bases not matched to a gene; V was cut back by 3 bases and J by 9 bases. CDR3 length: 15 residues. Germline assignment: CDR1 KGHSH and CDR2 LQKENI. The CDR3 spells CASSPDRMLRSPLHF. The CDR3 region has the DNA TGTGCCAGCTCACCGGACAGGATGCTCCGTTCACCCCTCCACTTT. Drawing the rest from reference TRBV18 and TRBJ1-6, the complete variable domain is NAGVMQNPRHLVRRRGQEARLRCSPMKGHSHVYWYRQLPEEGLKFMVYLQKENIIDESGMPKERFSAEFPKEGPSILRIQQVVRGDSAAYFCASSPDRMLRSPLHFGNGTRLTVT.

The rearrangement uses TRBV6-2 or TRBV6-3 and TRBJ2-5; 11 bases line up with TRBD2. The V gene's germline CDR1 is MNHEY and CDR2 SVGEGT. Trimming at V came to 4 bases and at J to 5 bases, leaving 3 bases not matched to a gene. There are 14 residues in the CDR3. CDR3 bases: TGTGCCAGCAGTTTTAGCGGGGGGGCCGAGACCCAGTACTTC. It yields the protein CASSFSGGAETQYF.

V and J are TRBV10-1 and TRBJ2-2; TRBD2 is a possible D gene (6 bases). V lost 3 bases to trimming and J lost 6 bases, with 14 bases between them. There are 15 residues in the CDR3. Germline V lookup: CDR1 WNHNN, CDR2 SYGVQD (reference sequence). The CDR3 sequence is CASSEGGGGAGELFF. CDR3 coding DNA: TGCGCCAGCAGTGAAGGTGGAGGAGGGGCCGGGGAGCTGTTTTTT.

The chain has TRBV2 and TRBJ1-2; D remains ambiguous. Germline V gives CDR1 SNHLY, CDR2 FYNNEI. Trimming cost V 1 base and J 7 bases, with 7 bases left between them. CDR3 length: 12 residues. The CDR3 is CASSEVGVGYTF. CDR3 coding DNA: TGTGCCAGCAGTGAAGTTGGGGTTGGCTACACCTTC.

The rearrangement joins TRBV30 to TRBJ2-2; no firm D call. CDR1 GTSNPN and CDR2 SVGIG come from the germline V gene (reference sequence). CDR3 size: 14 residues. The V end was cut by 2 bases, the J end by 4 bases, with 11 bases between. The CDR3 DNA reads TGTGCCTGGAGTAATCCCGGATCCACCGGGGAGCTGTTTTTT. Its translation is CAWSNPGSTGELFF.

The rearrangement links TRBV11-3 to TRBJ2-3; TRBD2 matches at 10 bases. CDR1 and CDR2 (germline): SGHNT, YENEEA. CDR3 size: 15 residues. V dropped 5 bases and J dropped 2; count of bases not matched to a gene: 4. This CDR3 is CASSPSGGHTDTQYF. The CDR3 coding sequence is TGTGCCAGCAGCCCTAGCGGGGGTCACACAGATACGCAGTATTTT.

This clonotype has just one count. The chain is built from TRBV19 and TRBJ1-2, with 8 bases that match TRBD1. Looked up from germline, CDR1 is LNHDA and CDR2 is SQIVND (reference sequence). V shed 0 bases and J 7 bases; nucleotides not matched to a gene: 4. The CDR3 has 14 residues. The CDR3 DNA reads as TGTGCCAGTAGTATAGAGCGGACAGGGACTGGCTACACCTTC. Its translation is CASSIERTGTGYTF.

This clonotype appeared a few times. The CDR3 region is CASIPNRQYPYGYTF. CDR3 DNA: TGTGCCAGTATCCCCAACCGACAGTATCCCTATGGCTACACCTTC. The rearrangement uses TRBV19 and TRBJ1-2, with TRBD1 as a possible D gene (5 bases). The CDR3 is 15 residues long. V shed 7 bases and J shed 4 bases, with 19 bases lying between them. From germline, CDR1 is LNHDA and CDR2 SQIVND (reference sequence).

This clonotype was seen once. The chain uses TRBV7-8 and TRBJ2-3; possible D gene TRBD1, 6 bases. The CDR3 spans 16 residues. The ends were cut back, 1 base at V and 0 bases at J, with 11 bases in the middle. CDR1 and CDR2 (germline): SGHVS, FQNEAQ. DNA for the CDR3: TGTGCCAGCAGCTTAGTGGTGGGGGCTAGCACAGATACGCAGTATTTT. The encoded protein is CASSLVVGASTDTQYF. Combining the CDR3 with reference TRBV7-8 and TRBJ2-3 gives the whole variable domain GAGVSQSPRYKVAKRGQDVALRCDPISGHVSLFWYQQALGQGPEFLTYFQNEAQLDKSGLPSDRFFAERPEGSVSTLKIQRTQQEDSAVYLCASSLVVGASTDTQYFGPGTRLTVL.

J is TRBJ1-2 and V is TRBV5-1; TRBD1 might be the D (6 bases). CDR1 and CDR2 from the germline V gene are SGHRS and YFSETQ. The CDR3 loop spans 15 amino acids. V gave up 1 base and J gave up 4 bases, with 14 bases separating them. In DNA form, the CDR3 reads TGCGCCAGCAGCTTGACGACAGGAGGGGGCTATGGCTACACCTTC. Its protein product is CASSLTTGGGYGYTF.

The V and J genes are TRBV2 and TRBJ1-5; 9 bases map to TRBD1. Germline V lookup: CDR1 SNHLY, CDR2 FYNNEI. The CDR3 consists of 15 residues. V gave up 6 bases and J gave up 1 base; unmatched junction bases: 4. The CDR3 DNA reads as TGTGCCAGCAGGGCGGACAGGGGAAGCAATCAGCCCCAGCATTTT. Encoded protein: CASRADRGSNQPQHF.

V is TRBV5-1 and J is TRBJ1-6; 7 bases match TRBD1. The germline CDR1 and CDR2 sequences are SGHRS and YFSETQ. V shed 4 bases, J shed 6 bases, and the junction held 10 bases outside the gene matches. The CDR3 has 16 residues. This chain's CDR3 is CASSDRQGISNSPLHF. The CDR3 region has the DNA TGCGCCAGCAGCGACCGACAGGGAATTAGTAATTCACCCCTCCACTTT.

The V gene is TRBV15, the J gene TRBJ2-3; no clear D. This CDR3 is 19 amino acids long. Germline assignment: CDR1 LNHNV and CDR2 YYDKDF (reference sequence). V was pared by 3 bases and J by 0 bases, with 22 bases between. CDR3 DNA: TGTGCCACCAGCAGCCTCACATTCGCGGCCGGCCCTAGCACAGATACGCAGTATTTT. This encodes CATSSLTFAAGPSTDTQYF.

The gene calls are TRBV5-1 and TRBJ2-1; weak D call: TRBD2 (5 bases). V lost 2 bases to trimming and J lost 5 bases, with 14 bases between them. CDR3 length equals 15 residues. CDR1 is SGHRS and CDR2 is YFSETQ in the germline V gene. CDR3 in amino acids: CASSFNFVGNNEQFF. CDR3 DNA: TGCGCCAGCAGCTTTAACTTCGTCGGGAACAATGAGCAGTTCTTC.

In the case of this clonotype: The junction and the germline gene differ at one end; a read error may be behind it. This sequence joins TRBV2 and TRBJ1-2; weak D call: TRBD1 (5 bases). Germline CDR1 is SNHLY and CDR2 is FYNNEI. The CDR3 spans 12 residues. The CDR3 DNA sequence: TGTGCCAGCAGAGAAGGGGATCGTGGCTACACCTTC. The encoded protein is CASREGDRGYTF.

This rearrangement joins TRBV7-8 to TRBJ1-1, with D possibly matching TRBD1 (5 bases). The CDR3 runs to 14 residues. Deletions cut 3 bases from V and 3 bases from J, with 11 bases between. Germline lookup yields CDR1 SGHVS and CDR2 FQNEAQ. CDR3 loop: CASSFPGGDTEAFF. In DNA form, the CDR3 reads TGTGCCAGCAGCTTCCCCGGGGGGGACACTGAAGCTTTCTTT.

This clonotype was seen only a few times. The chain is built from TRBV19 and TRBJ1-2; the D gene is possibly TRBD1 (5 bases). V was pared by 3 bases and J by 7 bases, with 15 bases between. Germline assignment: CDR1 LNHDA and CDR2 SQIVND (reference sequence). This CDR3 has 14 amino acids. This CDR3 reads CASSIPAGPGGYTF. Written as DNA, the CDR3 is TGTGCCAGTAGTATCCCGGCGGGGCCCGGTGGCTACACCTTC.

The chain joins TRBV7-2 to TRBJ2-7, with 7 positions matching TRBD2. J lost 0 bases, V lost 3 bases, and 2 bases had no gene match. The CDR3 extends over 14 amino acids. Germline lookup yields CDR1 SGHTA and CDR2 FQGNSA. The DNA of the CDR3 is TGTGCCAGCAGCTTGAGGACTAGCTCCTACGAGCAGTACTTC. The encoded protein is CASSLRTSSYEQYF.

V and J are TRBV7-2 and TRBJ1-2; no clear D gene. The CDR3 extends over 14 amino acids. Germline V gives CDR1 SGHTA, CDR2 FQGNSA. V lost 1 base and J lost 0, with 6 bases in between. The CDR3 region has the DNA TGTGCCAGCAGCTTAGTGATGCCTAACTATGGCTACACCTTC. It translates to CASSLVMPNYGYTF.

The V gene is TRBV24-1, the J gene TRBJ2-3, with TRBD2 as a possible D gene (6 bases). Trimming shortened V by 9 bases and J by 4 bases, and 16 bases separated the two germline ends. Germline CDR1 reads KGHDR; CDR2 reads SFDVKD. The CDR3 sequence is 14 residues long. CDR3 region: CATSRTIPPDTQYF. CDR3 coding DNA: TGTGCCACCTCTCGGACTATTCCACCAGATACGCAGTATTTT.

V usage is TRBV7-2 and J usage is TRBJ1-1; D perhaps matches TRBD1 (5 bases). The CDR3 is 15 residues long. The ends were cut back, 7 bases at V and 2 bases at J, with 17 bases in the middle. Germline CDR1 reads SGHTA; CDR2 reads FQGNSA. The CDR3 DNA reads TGTGCCAGCATCCTTACCCCCGGGGGAAACACTGAAGCTTTCTTT. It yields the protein CASILTPGGNTEAFF.

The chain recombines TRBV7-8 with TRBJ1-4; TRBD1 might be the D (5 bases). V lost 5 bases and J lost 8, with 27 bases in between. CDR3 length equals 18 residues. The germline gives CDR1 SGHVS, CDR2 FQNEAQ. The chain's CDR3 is CASSPIRRGLGSGEKLFF. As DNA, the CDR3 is TGTGCCAGCAGCCCGATACGGCGGGGGTTGGGGAGTGGGGAAAAACTGTTTTTT.

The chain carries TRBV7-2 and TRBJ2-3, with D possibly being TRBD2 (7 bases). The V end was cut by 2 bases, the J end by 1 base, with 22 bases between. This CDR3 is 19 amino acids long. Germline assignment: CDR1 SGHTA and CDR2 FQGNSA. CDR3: CASSLRRGGVDTRTDTQYF. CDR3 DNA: TGTGCCAGCAGCTTAAGGAGGGGGGGGGTTGATACTCGCACAGATACGCAGTATTTT.

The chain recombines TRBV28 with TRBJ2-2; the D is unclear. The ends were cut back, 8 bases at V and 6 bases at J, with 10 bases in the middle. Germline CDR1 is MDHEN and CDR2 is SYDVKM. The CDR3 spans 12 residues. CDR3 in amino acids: CASYPGAGELFF. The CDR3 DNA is TGTGCCAGCTATCCTGGGGCCGGGGAGCTGTTTTTT.

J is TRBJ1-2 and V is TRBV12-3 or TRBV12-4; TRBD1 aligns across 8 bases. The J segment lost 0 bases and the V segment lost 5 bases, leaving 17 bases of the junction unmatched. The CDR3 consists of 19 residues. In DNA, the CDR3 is TGTGCCAGCAGTGACCGCCGAAGTCAGGGGGCGATTTCTAACTATGGCTACACCTTC. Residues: CASSDRRSQGAISNYGYTF.